Listed below are T cell receptor beta chains from one sample, sequenced in a study of CD8+ T cells in alopecia areata. Some clones are missing from TCRdb's copy, which holds only in-frame ones; the method was immunoSEQ multiplex PCR. The data hold hundreds of thousands of clones, with around 66% observed a single time. Source: CD4+ T cells sorted from blood, taken at week 44, from a patient treated with tofacitinib. The receptors were gathered from a human donor with alopecia areata. Both conserved end residues are part of each CDR3. A D gene is named only where the DNA matches it firmly. The size of a clone is reported for some rows only, either as once, few or many, or as a class for expanded clones.

d_call j_call clone_size v_call cdr3_aa cdr3_nt
TRBD1 TRBJ2-6 few TRBV6-6 CASSYQGAGANVLTF TGTGCCAGCAGTTACCAGGGGGCTGGGGCCAACGTCCTGACTTTC
TRBD2 TRBJ2-1 NA TRBV29-1 CSAGLAGGYNEQFF TGCAGCGCCGGACTAGCGGGGGGCTACAATGAGCAGTTCTTC
NA TRBJ2-2 few TRBV29-1 CSARSGTDYTGELFF TGCAGCGCCCGATCCGGGACCGACTACACCGGGGAGCTGTTTTTT
NA TRBJ2-7 few TRBV5-1 CASSITVNTYEQYF TGCGCCAGCAGCATTACAGTTAACACCTACGAGCAGTACTTC
NA TRBJ2-1 NA TRBV7-9 CASTPGGGKNEQFF TGTGCCAGCACCCCAGGGGGGGGGAAGAATGAGCAGTTCTTC
NA TRBJ1-5 few TRBV29-1 CSVGGQSSNQPQHF TGCAGCGTTGGGGGTCAGTCAAGCAATCAGCCCCAGCATTTT
NA TRBJ1-6 NA TRBV27 CASSPRTTKGGSPLHF TGTGCCAGCAGTCCCCGGACTACTAAAGGAGGATCACCCCTCCACTTT
TRBD1 TRBJ1-1 NA TRBV2 CASKGDRAVNTEAFF TGTGCCAGCAAGGGGGACAGAGCCGTGAACACTGAAGCTTTCTTT
TRBD1 TRBJ2-7 NA TRBV12-5 CASGPDRAYYEQYF TGTGCTAGTGGCCCGGACAGGGCCTACTACGAGCAGTACTTC
NA TRBJ1-2 NA TRBV18 CASSPRNGPGDGYTF TGTGCCAGCTCACCCCGTAACGGCCCTGGAGATGGCTACACCTTC
NA TRBJ1-1 NA TRBV7-2 CASSPLQTGTKAFF TGTGCCAGCAGCCCCCTACAGACCGGGACGAAAGCTTTCTTT
TRBD1 TRBJ2-1 NA TRBV5-1 CASSLTGDSEQFF TGCGCCAGCAGCCTCACAGGGGATAGTGAGCAGTTCTTC
NA TRBJ1-2 NA TRBV5-1 CASSLGSNYGYTF TGCGCCAGCAGCTTGGGGTCCAACTATGGCTACACCTTC
TRBD2 TRBJ2-3 few TRBV5-1 CASSRLAGGRTDTQYF TGCGCCAGCAGTAGACTAGCGGGGGGTAGGACAGATACGCAGTATTTT
TRBD1 TRBJ2-5 NA TRBV9 CASSYRGRFNALETQYF TGTGCCAGCAGCTACAGGGGGCGCTTTAATGCCTTAGAGACCCAGTACTTC
TRBD1 TRBJ1-2 NA TRBV7-8 CASSLEAGTGMNYGYTF TGTGCCAGCAGCTTAGAAGCCGGGACAGGGATGAACTATGGCTACACCTTC
NA TRBJ2-7 NA TRBV27 CASSLKAFTYEQYF TGTGCCAGCAGTTTAAAAGCCTTTACCTACGAGCAGTACTTC
NA TRBJ1-2 few TRBV30 CAWSRQEIYGYTF TGTGCCTGGAGTCGACAGGAGATCTATGGCTACACCTTC
NA TRBJ1-1 NA TRBV27 CASSWGHGLSNTEAFF TGTGCCAGCAGTTGGGGACACGGTCTGTCGAACACTGAAGCTTTCTTT
NA TRBJ2-7 NA TRBV11-2 CASSPRGRGRSYEQYF TGTGCCAGCAGCCCTAGGGGGAGGGGTCGGTCCTACGAGCAGTACTTC
TRBD1 TRBJ2-3 NA TRBV29-1 CSGKGAITDTQYF TGCAGCGGGAAGGGGGCTATCACAGATACGCAGTATTTT
TRBD1 TRBJ1-2 NA TRBV29-1 CSVEGQGPYGYTF TGCAGCGTTGAGGGACAGGGGCCCTATGGCTACACCTTC
TRBD1 TRBJ1-2 NA TRBV2 CASKLPGQGIYGYTF TGTGCCAGCAAACTCCCTGGACAGGGGATCTATGGCTACACCTTC
NA TRBJ1-2 NA TRBV6-4 CASSDQGLGGYTF TGTGCCAGCAGTGATCAGGGGCTGGGAGGCTACACCTTC
NA TRBJ2-2 NA TRBV30 CAWRTVYTGELFF TGTGCCTGGCGGACAGTTTACACCGGGGAGCTGTTTTTT
NA TRBJ1-1 NA TRBV30 CAWIARGGLVPEAFF TGTGCCTGGATTGCTAGGGGGGGGTTGGTTCCTGAAGCTTTCTTT
NA TRBJ1-1 NA TRBV29-1 CTHRAGPTEAFF TGCACCCATAGGGCGGGGCCCACTGAAGCTTTCTTT
NA TRBJ1-2 NA TRBV7-2 CASSSSGQSKYYTF TGTGCCAGCAGCTCAAGCGGACAGTCAAAATACTACACCTTC
TRBD1 TRBJ1-2 many TRBV28 CASTGGWDGYTF TGTGCCAGCACAGGGGGCTGGGATGGCTACACCTTC
TRBD1 TRBJ1-1 NA TRBV5-1 CASNPGQGNTEAFF TGCGCCAGCAACCCGGGACAGGGGAACACTGAAGCTTTCTTT
NA TRBJ2-2 few TRBV29-1 CSVSSGTGELFF TGCAGCGTTTCCTCGGGGACCGGGGAGCTGTTTTTT
NA TRBJ1-1 NA TRBV29-1 CSVENTARGGNTEAFF TGCAGCGTTGAAAACACGGCGAGGGGAGGGAACACTGAAGCTTTCTTT
NA TRBJ2-3 once TRBV28 CASTPTESTDTQYF TGTGCCAGCACCCCGACAGAGAGCACAGATACGCAGTATTTT
NA TRBJ1-4 many TRBV23-1 CASSSTEGRNEKLFF TGCGCCAGCAGTTCAACGGAGGGGCGAAATGAAAAACTGTTTTTT
TRBD1 TRBJ1-5 NA TRBV2 CASRQGLNQPQHF TGTGCCAGTCGACAGGGGTTAAATCAGCCCCAGCATTTT
NA TRBJ2-4 NA TRBV15 CATSRQTRGPSRQYF TGTGCCACCAGCAGACAAACCAGGGGCCCCTCAAGGCAGTACTTC
TRBD1 TRBJ2-2 NA TRBV7-3 CASSWTGFPNTGELFF TGTGCCAGCAGCTGGACAGGATTCCCGAACACCGGGGAGCTGTTTTTT
TRBD1 TRBJ1-1 few TRBV29-1 CSVTRGQGSTEAFF TGCAGCGTGACCCGGGGACAGGGGTCCACTGAAGCTTTCTTT
NA TRBJ1-5 NA TRBV30 CAWSVAGGGNQPQHF TGTGCCTGGAGTGTAGCCGGGGGGGGCAACCAGCCCCAGCATTTT
NA TRBJ2-3 NA TRBV19 CASTIGTTSTDTQYF TGTGCCAGTACCATCGGGACCACCAGCACAGATACGCAGTATTTT
TRBD1 TRBJ1-1 NA TRBV27 CASSFDRGMNTEAFF TGTGCCAGCAGTTTCGACAGGGGAATGAACACTGAAGCTTTCTTT
NA TRBJ1-2 few TRBV29-1 CSAAGGLGNYGYTF TGCAGCGCTGCCGGGGGGCTGGGCAACTATGGCTACACCTTC
NA TRBJ2-2 few TRBV2 CASSERGLASGELFF TGTGCCAGCAGTGAGCGGGGTCTTGCTTCCGGGGAGCTGTTTTTT
NA TRBJ2-7 NA TRBV5-1 CASSLAAEGEQYF TGCGCCAGCAGCTTGGCAGCTGAAGGCGAGCAGTACTTC
TRBD1 TRBJ1-2 NA TRBV9 CASSVTGQGDYGYTF TGTGCCAGCAGCGTAACTGGCCAGGGGGACTATGGCTACACCTTC
NA TRBJ2-1 NA TRBV2 CASSEDRVGYNEQFF TGTGCCAGCAGTGAAGACAGGGTGGGGTACAATGAGCAGTTCTTC
TRBD1 TRBJ1-6 few TRBV6-6 CASSYSMAGGGSPLHF TGTGCCAGCAGTTACTCGATGGCAGGGGGCGGCTCACCCCTCCACTTT
NA TRBJ2-7 NA TRBV29-1 CSAGGEVREQYF TGCAGCGCTGGGGGCGAGGTACGCGAGCAGTACTTC
NA TRBJ1-2 once TRBV7-2 CASSLVRGDYGYTF TGTGCCAGCAGCTTAGTAAGGGGAGACTATGGCTACACCTTC
NA TRBJ2-5 NA TRBV7-6 CASSLARVIGKETQYF TGTGCCAGCAGCTTAGCGAGGGTGATTGGGAAAGAGACCCAGTACTTC
NA TRBJ1-2 NA TRBV5-6 CASRGRGLNYGYTF TGTGCCAGCAGGGGGAGGGGACTTAACTATGGCTACACCTTC
NA TRBJ2-2 NA TRBV5-1 CASSFVSGATGELFF TGCGCCAGCAGCTTCGTATCGGGGGCGACCGGGGAGCTGTTTTTT
NA TRBJ1-6 few TRBV5-1 CASSGTSSYNSPLHF TGCGCCAGCAGCGGTACTAGCTCCTATAATTCACCCCTCCACTTT